A single sample gave rise to the 23 T cell receptor beta chains below, sequenced in a study of blood T cell repertoires in COVID-19. Assay: immunoSEQ multiplex PCR; the TCRdb copy retains only in-frame clones and omits some. The table shows hundreds of thousands of clones, with roughly 89% occurring only once. Sample: peripheral blood. The origin of the receptors is a woman aged 25 to 45 with active or convalescent COVID-19.

The chain links TRBV3-1 (or the pseudogene TRBV3-2) to TRBJ2-1, with 11 positions matching TRBD2. Germline CDR1 reads LGHDT; CDR2 reads YNNKEL (reference sequence). The CDR3 contains 15 residues. With V trimmed by 0 bases and J by 9 bases, 4 bases remained unmatched. The CDR3 is CASSQDRLAGTEQFF. The CDR3 DNA reads TGTGCCAGCAGCCAAGATAGACTAGCGGGGACTGAGCAGTTCTTC.

This chain links TRBV13 with TRBJ2-7; TRBD2 matches 7 bases. This CDR3 is 20 amino acids long. With 1 base clipped from V and 0 bases from J, the junction kept 18 bases outside the gene matches. Germline CDR1 is PRHDT and CDR2 is FYEKMQ (reference sequence). The CDR3 reads CASSLEHRPTSPTSSYEQYF. The DNA of the CDR3 is TGTGCCAGCAGCTTAGAACACAGACCGACTAGCCCGACGAGCTCCTACGAGCAGTACTTC.

The CDR3 nucleotides read TGTGCCAGCCGACAGGGAGTCACAGATACGCAGTATTTT. As protein: CASRQGVTDTQYF. V and J are TRBV18 and TRBJ2-3, with TRBD1 matching over 7 bases. J gave up 2 bases and V 8 bases, and 4 bases lay outside the gene matches. This CDR3 has 13 residues. Germline CDR1 is KGHSH and CDR2 is LQKENI.

As concerns this clone: This specimen includes other DNA sequences encoding the same CDR3. The chain combines TRBV6-5 with TRBJ2-6; D call uncertain. Between the trimmed V and J ends, which lost 4 bases and 1 base, there was a span of 2 bases. The CDR3 length is 13 residues. Germline V CDR1 and CDR2: MNHEY, SVGAGI. DNA for the CDR3: TGTGCCAGCAGTTCATCTGGGGCCAACGTCCTGACTTTC. Amino acids: CASSSSGANVLTF.

The chain uses TRBV6-5 and TRBJ1-3; D not certain. Trimming took off 7 bases at V and 0 bases at J, with 13 bases between the two ends. This CDR3 spans 15 amino acids. CDR1 is MNHEY and CDR2 is SVGAGI in the germline V gene. The CDR3 DNA is TGTGCCAGCATGGAAGGTCGAGGCTCTGGAAACACCATATATTTT. Its translation is CASMEGRGSGNTIYF.

J is TRBJ2-7 and V is TRBV5-1; TRBD1 matches at 11 bases. The CDR3 contains 16 residues. The germline V gene has CDR1 SGHRS and CDR2 YFSETQ. With 4 bases clipped from V and 3 bases from J, the junction kept 9 bases outside the gene matches. CDR3 region: CASSATGQGAHYEQYF. The CDR3 DNA sequence: TGCGCCAGCAGCGCTACAGGACAGGGGGCACACTACGAGCAGTACTTC.

The V gene is TRBV19, the J gene TRBJ1-6; 8 nucleotides match TRBD1. Germline trimming cut 5 bases from V and 3 bases from J; bases unmatched to any gene: 3. The germline V gene encodes CDR1 LNHDA and CDR2 SQIVND (reference sequence). The CDR3 runs 15 residues. The CDR3 loop reads CASSAGTGYNSPLHF. CDR3 nucleotide sequence: TGTGCCAGTAGTGCCGGGACAGGCTATAATTCACCCCTCCACTTT.

This chain links TRBV10-2 with TRBJ2-1, with 16 positions matching TRBD2. Germline V lookup: CDR1 WSHSY, CDR2 SAAADI. This CDR3 spans 15 amino acids. The ends lost 6 bases at V and 10 bases at J; junction bases unmatched: 6. The CDR3 protein is CASSSGTSGRGEQFF. The CDR3 coding sequence is TGCGCCAGCAGCTCCGGGACTAGCGGGAGGGGGGAGCAGTTCTTC.

The rearrangement joins TRBV11-2 to TRBJ1-4, with D possibly matching TRBD1 (5 bases). Trimming pared 1 base from V and 2 bases from J, leaving 14 bases between. CDR1 SGHAT and CDR2 FQNNGV come from the germline V gene. The CDR3 loop spans 17 amino acids. CDR3 amino acids: CASSLGVRALTNEKLFF. The CDR3 coding sequence is TGTGCCAGCAGCTTAGGTGTCAGGGCTCTCACTAATGAAAAACTGTTTTTT.

This chain links TRBV6-5 with TRBJ2-7, with TRBD2 as a possible D gene (5 bases). V was shortened by 8 bases and J by 3 bases, with 14 bases between the two germline ends. Germline CDR1 MNHEY, CDR2 SVGAGI. The CDR3 covers 13 residues. CDR3: CASCGSPSYEQYF. CDR3 in DNA: TGTGCCAGCTGCGGGTCTCCCAGCTACGAGCAGTACTTC.

The genes are TRBV4-1 and TRBJ2-3, with no clear D. The V gene lost 2 bases and the J gene lost 4 bases, with 7 bases spanning the gap. Germline lookup yields CDR1 MGHRA and CDR2 YSYEKL. The CDR3 has 13 residues. The CDR3 spells CASSQSSADTQYF. The CDR3 nucleotides are TGCGCCAGCAGCCAAAGTTCAGCAGATACGCAGTATTTT.

This chain joins TRBV6-5 and TRBJ1-2; D may be TRBD1 (6 bases). This CDR3 is built from 15 residues. Germline lookup yields CDR1 MNHEY and CDR2 SVGAGI. The V end lost 8 bases, the J end lost 0 bases, and 16 bases lay between the germline ends. CDR3 DNA: TGTGCCAGCCGTATTGCGACAGGTTCTAACTATGGCTACACCTTC. This encodes CASRIATGSNYGYTF.

The rearrangement joins TRBV11-2 to TRBJ2-7; no reliable D call. V lost 4 bases and J 2 bases, leaving 6 bases between the germline ends. The CDR3 consists of 12 residues. The germline V gene has CDR1 SGHAT and CDR2 FQNNGV. CDR3 sequence (DNA): TGTGCCAGCAGCTCCGAGGCCTACGAGCAGTACTTC. Residues: CASSSEAYEQYF.

J is TRBJ1-2 and V is TRBV10-1; D gene uncertain. CDR3 length: 13 amino acids. V lost 2 bases and J lost 5, with 9 bases in between. Germline-derived CDR1 and CDR2 are WNHNN and SYGVQD (reference sequence). CDR3 nucleotide sequence: TGCGCCAGCAGTGAGGGCCTTCAGTATGGCTACACCTTC. Protein: CASSEGLQYGYTF.

This clone was recorded a few times. The rearrangement joins TRBV27 to TRBJ2-7; D ambiguous. This CDR3 comprises 12 residues. Trimming pared 7 bases from V and 0 bases from J, leaving 7 bases between. Germline CDR1 MNHEY, CDR2 SMNVEV (reference sequence). The CDR3: CASTPSSYEQYF. The CDR3 nucleotides read TGTGCCAGCACCCCCAGCTCCTACGAGCAGTACTTC.

The CDR3 DNA follows: TGTGCCAGCAGTGACTGGGACAGATCGATCTCCTACGAGCAGTACTTC. This sequence encodes CASSDWDRSISYEQYF. This chain joins TRBV6-1 and TRBJ2-7; 7 positions match TRBD1. Germline CDR1 is MNHNS and CDR2 is SASEGT. This CDR3 is built from 16 residues. Trimming cost V 3 bases and J 0 bases; bases outside gene matches: 8.

This clone was detected once. The V call is TRBV11-1, the J call TRBJ2-7, with 7 bases matching TRBD1. V was clipped by 5 bases and J by 6 bases; unmatched bases: 4. This CDR3 spans 12 amino acids. CDR1 is SGHAT, CDR2 FQDESV, per germline (reference sequence). The CDR3 bases are TGTGCCAGCAGCCCACAGGGGAGCGAGCAGTACTTC. It codes for CASSPQGSEQYF.

The rearrangement links TRBV25-1 to TRBJ1-2, with 9 nucleotides matching TRBD1. V trimming: 3 bases; J trimming: 7 bases; junction bases outside the gene matches: 9. This CDR3 spans 15 amino acids. CDR1 and CDR2 (germline): MGHDK, SYGVNS. The CDR3 sequence is CASSDPGTGTSGYTF. CDR3 DNA: TGTGCCAGCAGTGACCCCGGGACAGGGACTAGTGGCTACACCTTC.

The gene calls are TRBV10-3 and TRBJ1-2; D remains ambiguous. The ends were cut back, 3 bases at V and 2 bases at J, with 13 bases in the middle. The CDR3 sequence is 15 residues long. Germline assignment: CDR1 ENHRY and CDR2 SYGVKD. The CDR3 loop reads CAISDSGIFNYGYTF. The CDR3 DNA reads as TGTGCCATCAGTGATTCCGGGATTTTCAACTATGGCTACACCTTC.

A few counts support this clone. V usage is TRBV7-8 and J usage is TRBJ2-2; TRBD2 matches at 14 bases. Germline V CDR1 and CDR2: SGHVS, FQNEAQ. With 3 bases clipped from V and 3 bases from J, the junction kept 9 bases outside the gene matches. This CDR3 contains 19 residues. The DNA for the CDR3 is TGTGCCAGCAGCTTGCCTATGGGACTAGCGGGAGCGGACACCGGGGAGCTGTTTTTT. Protein product: CASSLPMGLAGADTGELFF.

In this sample, this clone turned up a few times. The chain couples TRBV13 to TRBJ1-4; 7 bases match TRBD1. V shed 7 bases and J 4 bases; nucleotides not matched to a gene: 0. In germline, CDR1 is PRHDT, CDR2 FYEKMQ (reference sequence). The CDR3 is 12 residues long. For the CDR3, the DNA is TGTGCCAGCAACAGGGGTAATGAAAAACTGTTTTTT. It encodes CASNRGNEKLFF.

Comments on this clone: The sample contains more than one DNA sequence encoding this CDR3. This chain joins TRBV12-3 or TRBV12-4 and TRBJ1-5; TRBD1 agrees at 7 bases. V shed 3 bases and J 4 bases; nucleotides not matched to a gene: 0. The CDR3 extends over 13 amino acids. The CDR3 nucleotides read TGTGCCAGCAGTTTGACAGGGAATCAGCCCCAGCATTTT. The encoded protein is CASSLTGNQPQHF.

The chain has TRBV2 and TRBJ1-1; unclear D gene. There are 15 residues in the CDR3. Trimming removed 4 bases from V and 0 bases from J, with 12 bases in between. Germline CDR1 is SNHLY and CDR2 is FYNNEI. The CDR3 DNA reads TGTGCCAGCAGTGTGCTCCAAGCTATGAACACTGAAGCTTTCTTT. This gives the protein CASSVLQAMNTEAFF.